This passage covers 32 T cell receptor beta chains from one sample sequenced in a study of regulatory T cells in long-lasting Graves disease. Described time point: newly diagnosed GD, antithyroid drugs for less than 3 months. The TCR library used RNA extracted from PBMCs. Construction of the TCR beta libraries employed iRepertoire HTBI primers in conjunction with Arm-PCR of CDR3 regions. TCRdb redid the calling of the multiplex PCR reads with MiXCR, one entry per CDR3 protein. In the table there are a few hundred thousand distinct CDR3 sequences, 12% of which are singletons. This same sample was also taken into another study, of T cells in Graves' hyperthyroidism and ophthalmopathy.

Specimen: peripheral blood mononuclear cells (PBMCs), collected at new diagnosis, from a patient treated with antithyroid drugs. These receptors all come from a woman between 18 and 30 years old with Graves disease.

V usage is TRBV24-1 and J usage is TRBJ2-3; 12 bases map to TRBD2. Germline-derived CDR1 and CDR2 are KGHDR and SFDVKD. Losses at the gene ends were 10 bases for V and 4 bases for J; bases not matched to a gene: 5. There are 14 residues in the CDR3. For the CDR3, the DNA is TGTGCCACGGAGACTAGCGGGAGCCCAGATACGCAGTATTTT. It is translated as CATETSGSPDTQYF.

This clonotype was picked up many times. The chain is built from TRBV2 and TRBJ2-3; 10 bases line up with TRBD2. J was trimmed by 3 bases and V by 4 bases; bases with no gene match: 4. This CDR3 contains 15 residues. The germline V gene encodes CDR1 SNHLY and CDR2 FYNNEI. The CDR3 reads CASSVSSGSTDTQYF. The CDR3 coding sequence is TGTGCCAGCAGTGTCTCTAGCGGGAGTACAGATACGCAGTATTTT.

This clonotype has ten or more counts. The gene calls are TRBV28 and TRBJ1-1; 10 bases align to TRBD1. CDR1 is MDHEN and CDR2 is SYDVKM in the germline V gene. V shed 6 bases and J 1 base; nucleotides not matched to a gene: 14. This CDR3 is 18 amino acids long. The CDR3 DNA is TGTGCCAGCAGCAAACCCCTTCGACAGGGGGCGAAGAACACTGAAGCTTTCTTT. It codes for CASSKPLRQGAKNTEAFF.

This clonotype was counted ten times or more. The J gene is TRBJ2-7, the V gene TRBV27; 7 bases fit TRBD2. CDR3 size: 14 residues. With 3 bases clipped from V and 3 bases from J, the junction kept 5 bases outside the gene matches. Germline assignment: CDR1 MNHEY and CDR2 SMNVEV (reference sequence). The CDR3 DNA reads as TGTGCCAGCAGTTTGAGCGGGGCGGGCTACGAGCAGTACGTC. It codes for CASSLSGAGYEQYV.

Many counts were recorded for this clonotype. This rearrangement joins TRBV11-2 to TRBJ2-1; D is ambiguous. Germline CDR1 and CDR2: SGHAT and FQNNGV. Trimming took off 1 base at V and 0 bases at J, with 10 bases between the two ends. The CDR3 contains 16 residues. The CDR3 spells CASSLGVGPSYNEQFF. For the CDR3, the DNA is TGTGCCAGCAGCTTAGGAGTTGGGCCCTCCTACAATGAGCAGTTCTTC. The whole variable domain, filled in from reference TRBV11-2 and TRBJ2-1, reads EAGVAQSPRYKIIEKRQSVAFWCNPISGHATLYWYQQILGQGPKLLIQFQNNGVVDDSQLPKDRFSAERLKGVDSTLKIQPAKLEDSAVYLCASSLGVGPSYNEQFFGPGTRLTVL.

There are many counts of this clonotype. This chain joins TRBV6-2 or TRBV6-3 and TRBJ1-1; no definite D call. The germline V gene encodes CDR1 MNHEY and CDR2 SVGEGT. The CDR3 spans 15 residues. Trimming took 3 bases from V and 2 from J, leaving 13 bases between them. CDR3 nucleotide sequence: TGTGCCAGCAGTTATCCCAGGTGGGGTAACACTGAAGCTTTCTTT. It specifies CASSYPRWGNTEAFF.

This clonotype was picked up many times. The CDR3 coding sequence is TGTGCCAGCAGTTTAGGCGGGTGGGGTAACCTCTACACCTTC. This encodes CASSLGGWGNLYTF. The chain uses TRBV12-3 or TRBV12-4 and TRBJ1-2; D not resolved. This CDR3 has 14 amino acids. The V and J ends lost 1 base and 10 bases respectively, with 16 bases between them.

This clonotype was counted at least ten times. This chain uses TRBV6-2 or TRBV6-3 with TRBJ2-1; D may be TRBD1 (6 bases). In germline, CDR1 is MNHEY, CDR2 SVGEGT. CDR3 length equals 20 residues. The V end was cut by 0 bases, the J end by 2 bases, with 23 bases between. The CDR3 here is CASSYSRLIQGAGTYNEQFF. The CDR3 DNA sequence: TGTGCCAGCAGTTACTCGAGACTAATACAGGGCGCCGGGACCTACAATGAGCAGTTCTTC.

This clonotype has a count of ten or more. V usage is TRBV2 and J usage is TRBJ1-5; D possibly corresponds to TRBD1 (5 bases). V shed 6 bases and J shed 3 bases, with 15 bases lying between them. From germline, CDR1 is SNHLY and CDR2 FYNNEI. The CDR3 extends over 15 amino acids. For the CDR3, the DNA is TGTGCCAGCAGGGAGGGGTCCGCCCTCAATCAGCCCCAGCATTTT. This encodes CASREGSALNQPQHF.

This clonotype was observed at least ten times. This chain connects TRBV29-1 to TRBJ2-1; D not resolved. V dropped 4 bases and J dropped 6 bases, with 13 bases sitting between them. The CDR3 covers 13 residues. CDR1 is SQVTM, CDR2 ANQGSEA, per germline. This chain's CDR3 is CSVAGRMVNEQFF. The CDR3 region has the DNA TGCAGCGTTGCAGGAAGAATGGTCAATGAGCAGTTCTTC.

The sample holds many counts of this clonotype. V usage is TRBV7-9 and J usage is TRBJ2-7; D might be TRBD1 (5 bases). Trimming took 4 bases from V and 4 from J, leaving 8 bases between them. From germline, CDR1 is SEHNR and CDR2 FQNEAQ (reference sequence). The CDR3 consists of 12 residues. In nucleotides, the CDR3 is TGTGCCAGCAGCTCGGCAGGGTACGAGCAGTACTTC. Translated: CASSSAGYEQYF.

Many counts were recorded for this clonotype. The V and J genes are TRBV29-1 and TRBJ2-5, with D possibly being TRBD1 or TRBD2 (6 bases each). The length of the CDR3 is 13 residues. The ends were cut back, 4 bases at V and 5 bases at J, with 14 bases in the middle. The germline gives CDR1 SQVTM, CDR2 ANQGSEA. In DNA form, the CDR3 reads TGCAGCGTTGCCCGGCGGAGGGGGGAGACCCAGTACTTC. This gives the protein CSVARRRGETQYF.

The chain uses TRBV6-2 or TRBV6-3 and TRBJ1-1; D is undetermined. The CDR3 covers 15 residues. V lost 3 bases to trimming and J lost 6 bases, with 17 bases between them. Germline CDR1 and CDR2: MNHEY and SVGEGT. In DNA form, the CDR3 reads TGTGCCAGCAGTTATATTGCAGGCCCCAGCGCTGAAGCTTTCTTT. This gives the protein CASSYIAGPSAEAFF.

This clonotype was counted a few times. The chain uses TRBV20-1 and TRBJ2-5, with 8 positions matching TRBD2. The V and J ends lost 3 bases and 7 bases, in that order; junction bases with no gene match: 13. CDR3 length: 15 residues. Germline CDR1 reads DFQATT; CDR2 reads SNEGSKA (reference sequence). The CDR3 DNA reads TGCAGTGCTAGCTCCGCTAGCCGGGGGGGTGGGACCCAGTACTTC. Translating gives CSASSASRGGGTQYF.

This clonotype was counted between two and nine times. This chain uses TRBV6-1 with TRBJ1-5, with 8 bases matching TRBD1. There are 16 residues in the CDR3. Germline V lookup: CDR1 MNHNS, CDR2 SASEGT. V lost 10 bases to trimming and J lost 5 bases; unmatched junction nucleotides: 16. The CDR3 DNA sequence: TGTGCCAACAGCTCGACAGGGGCGCTGACCTATCAGCCCCAGCATTTT. Protein sequence: CANSSTGALTYQPQHF.

This clonotype came up many times. V and J are TRBV28 and TRBJ2-3; 7 bases match TRBD1. This CDR3 has 14 residues. Trimming at V came to 4 bases and at J to 6 bases, leaving 7 bases not matched to a gene. CDR1 and CDR2 from the germline V gene are MDHEN and SYDVKM. The chain's CDR3 is CASSSTTGLDTQYF. The CDR3 region has the DNA TGTGCCAGCAGTTCGACGACAGGGTTGGATACGCAGTATTTT.

This clonotype was picked up many times. The V call is TRBV27, the J call TRBJ1-1; D uncertain. This CDR3 spans 12 amino acids. The germline V gene encodes CDR1 MNHEY and CDR2 SMNVEV (reference sequence). The V end was cut by 5 bases, the J end by 5 bases, with 9 bases between. CDR3 protein: CASSHWGTEAFF. Here the CDR3 DNA reads TGTGCCAGCAGTCATTGGGGTACTGAAGCTTTCTTT.

This clonotype was observed at least ten times. The chain recombines TRBV30 with TRBJ1-2; D is undetermined. Trimming left V 1 base short and J 0 bases short, with 6 bases between. The CDR3 is 13 amino acids. CDR1 is GTSNPN and CDR2 is SVGIG in the germline V gene (reference sequence). CDR3 sequence reads: CAWSGGSNYGYTF. The DNA for the CDR3 is TGTGCCTGGAGTGGTGGATCTAACTATGGCTACACCTTC.

Ten or more counts support this clonotype. The rearrangement links TRBV12-3 or TRBV12-4 to TRBJ2-1; perhaps TRBD2 as D (7 bases). This CDR3 comprises 19 residues. The germline V and J ends were trimmed by 8 bases and 8 bases, with 34 bases remaining between them. CDR3 nucleotides: TGTGCCAGCGGCCTGTGGGGGAGGGCGGGGGCCCGCCTTTGGGATGAGCAGTTCTTC. This gives the protein CASGLWGRAGARLWDEQFF.

The chain employs TRBV20-1 and TRBJ2-3, with 12 bases that match TRBD2. The ends lost 0 bases at V and 5 bases at J; junction bases unmatched: 12. Germline loops: CDR1 DFQATT, CDR2 SNEGSKA (reference sequence). The CDR3 runs 18 residues. Here the CDR3 reads CSARDTFSSGRARDTQYF. The CDR3 nucleotides are TGCAGTGCTAGAGATACTTTTTCTAGCGGGAGGGCCAGAGATACGCAGTATTTT.

For this clonotype: This may stem from a read error, because a much larger clone lies one nucleotide away. Without the conserved terminal phenylalanine or tryptophan, this CDR3 likely stems from a read error. V and J are TRBV28 and TRBJ2-1, with D maybe TRBD2 (5 bases). V lost 7 bases and J 0 bases, leaving 13 bases between the germline ends. Germline CDR1 is MDHEN and CDR2 is SYDVKM. There are 15 residues in the CDR3. The DNA for the CDR3 is TGTGCCAGCACCTATCGGGGTTTCTCCTACAATGAGCAGTTCATC. This codes for CASTYRGFSYNEQFI.

A word on this clonotype: Its ends do not fully match the called genes, so a read error is possible. This rearrangement joins TRBV5-5 to TRBJ2-7; 9 nucleotides agree with TRBD1. Looked up from germline, CDR1 is SGHKS and CDR2 is YYEKEE (reference sequence). The length of the CDR3 is 11 residues. CDR3 residues: CASSGDRATGF. The CDR3 DNA sequence: TGTGCCAGCAGCGGGGACAGGGCCACTGGGTTC.

This clonotype occurred many times. V gene TRBV7-2 combines with J gene TRBJ2-2; 9 bases line up with TRBD2. The CDR3 is 17 amino acids. J was trimmed by 3 bases and V by 5 bases; bases with no gene match: 10. Germline CDR1 SGHTA, CDR2 FQGNSA. The CDR3 region is CASSLPSGGLDTGELFF. CDR3 coding DNA: TGTGCCAGCAGCCTGCCGAGCGGGGGGCTGGACACCGGGGAGCTGTTTTTT.

This clonotype showed up many times. The chain employs TRBV7-2 and TRBJ1-1; D is unresolved. Between the trimmed V and J ends, which lost 3 bases and 3 bases, there was a span of 14 bases. The CDR3 runs to 15 residues. From germline, CDR1 is SGHTA and CDR2 FQGNSA. CDR3 sequence (DNA): TGTGCCAGCAGCTTCCTACTAAAGGTGGACACTGAAGCTTTCTTT. Protein: CASSFLLKVDTEAFF.

This clonotype was seen at least ten times. Here the CDR3 DNA reads TGCGCCAGCAGCCAAGATCGGATGGTAGCGGCAACCTACGAGCAGTACTTC. The encoded protein is CASSQDRMVAATYEQYF. The J gene is TRBJ2-7, the V gene TRBV4-3, with TRBD2 as a possible D gene (6 bases). Trimming cost V 0 bases and J 2 bases, with 17 bases left between them. The CDR3 totals 17 residues. Germline-derived CDR1 and CDR2 are LGHNA and YSLEER.

This clonotype appeared many times. The chain combines TRBV5-1 with TRBJ2-3; maybe TRBD1 (6 bases). This CDR3 region has 17 residues. Trimming stripped 4 bases from V and 2 bases from J, with 20 bases between. The V gene's germline CDR1 is SGHRS and CDR2 YFSETQ. CDR3 DNA: TGCGCCAGCAGCCATGGAACAGGGACAAAATCCACAGATACGCAGTATTTT. Translation: CASSHGTGTKSTDTQYF.

This chain uses TRBV12-3 or TRBV12-4 with TRBJ2-1, with 8 bases fitting TRBD2. The CDR3 consists of 15 residues. V shed 7 bases and J 3 bases; nucleotides not matched to a gene: 8. CDR3 in DNA: TGTGCCAGCACCGTTAGCGGGGCGGGCTACAATGAGCAGTTCTTC. Amino acids: CASTVSGAGYNEQFF.

In this sample, this clonotype turned up many times. The genes are TRBV7-2 and TRBJ2-1; D is perhaps TRBD1 (6 bases). The germline CDR1 and CDR2 sequences are SGHTA and FQGNSA. V lost 1 base and J lost 8, with 18 bases in between. The CDR3 runs 16 residues. Written as DNA, the CDR3 is TGTGCCAGCAGCTTAGAAGTTGCCAGGGGATTGGATGAGCAGTTCTTC. Residues: CASSLEVARGLDEQFF.

In this sample, this clonotype turned up many times. The chain recombines TRBV20-1 with TRBJ2-5, with 10 bases identical to TRBD2. The CDR3 has 15 amino acids. Germline CDR1 DFQATT, CDR2 SNEGSKA (reference sequence). Trimming removed 3 bases from V and 0 bases from J; junction bases left unmatched: 4. CDR3 sequence (DNA): TGCAGTGCTAGTGGTCTAGCGGGGGACCAAGAGACCCAGTACTTC. It translates to CSASGLAGDQETQYF.

The table lists this clonotype with a few counts. The rearrangement uses TRBV25-1 and TRBJ2-7, with TRBD1 identical over 9 bases. Trimming cost V 2 bases and J 3 bases; bases outside gene matches: 5. CDR1 is MGHDK and CDR2 is SYGVNS in the germline V gene. The CDR3 runs 15 residues. CDR3 in amino acids: CASSEKRDRDYEQYV. The DNA of the CDR3 is TGTGCCAGCAGTGAAAAAAGGGACAGGGACTACGAGCAGTACGTC.

This clonotype came up many times. The CDR3 here is CASSWGVTTQSAYGYTF. DNA for the CDR3: TGTGCCAGCAGTTGGGGCGTGACAACTCAATCAGCCTATGGCTACACCTTC. V usage is TRBV12-3 or TRBV12-4 and J usage is TRBJ1-2; a weak D match, TRBD1 (5 bases). V lost 4 bases and J 4 bases, leaving 22 bases between the germline ends. The CDR3 has 17 residues.

V is TRBV19 and J is TRBJ2-1; 10 bases agree with TRBD1. Germline CDR1 LNHDA, CDR2 SQIVND (reference sequence). With V trimmed by 4 bases and J by 2 bases, 11 bases remained unmatched. This CDR3 is 18 amino acids long. The CDR3: CASSTLRPGQGTYNEQFF. CDR3 nucleotides: TGTGCCAGTAGTACATTAAGGCCGGGACAGGGGACCTACAATGAGCAGTTCTTC.